This record looks at one TCR beta chain sequence and its context. In its sample, this clone was seen once. What antigen it recognizes has not been identified. Base-call qualities are not available, and no considerably larger clone is one nucleotide away. Other DNA sequences from this sample encode an identical CDR3 as well. In total, roughly 670 healthy bone marrow donors made up the cohort. At the time of sampling, every cohort member was nominally healthy, though immune exposures that went unrecorded were likely present. The donor tested CMV seronegative and was one of the 352 seronegative cohort members. A peripheral blood sample was collected from each donor, and TCR beta sequencing was performed on peripheral blood mononuclear cells. The Qiagen DNeasy Blood Extraction Kit was used to extract genomic DNA from the blood cell samples. As encoded in the germline V gene, CDR1 is MDHEN while CDR2 is SYDVKM. Trimming removed 11 bases from V and 3 bases from J, leaving 16 bases between the germline ends. Its CDR3 holds 14 amino acids, cysteine through phenylalanine. The retained sequence is limited to the CDR3, 42 bases, with the frame set at the first base.

The sample comes from a study of cytomegalovirus exposure and HLA in healthy donors (dated by TCRdb to 2015 to 2018). A note on the overall study: According to an earlier analysis of 450 to 650 of the donors, about 190 million T cells yielded 120 million or so unique TCR beta sequences and around 300 Gb of sequence data. An early release covering roughly 580 HLA-typed donors comprised approximately 300 gigabases of sequencing data and tens of millions of unique TCR sequences. Among the roughly 390 genotyped donors, approximately 81% belonged to the genetic ancestry cluster associated with self-reported Caucasian donors. The study aimed to test whether signatures of past pathogen exposure could be identified by cataloging public T cell receptors. The study profiled the T cell repertoires of hundreds of subjects by immunosequencing and related them to cytomegalovirus serostatus. Besides the first cohort of 500 to 700 subjects, a separate validation cohort made up of 120 different subjects was used. To predict cytomegalovirus infection status, the study combined high-throughput TCR immunosequencing, statistical association of individual TCRs with disease status, and machine learning. A later analysis re-examined previously published TCR beta repertoires from about 670 donors and added high-resolution HLA genotyping to investigate patterns of TCR occurrence. In the later analysis, no new phenotypic data were used to find candidate immune exposures; instead, reliance was placed on TCR beta sequences and their occurrence across donors. To decide whether each TCR beta V gene segment behaved as functional or pseudogenic, an earlier analysis of fewer than 750 of the donors relied on high-throughput TCR beta sequencing. Alongside the repertoire data, information on donor age, sex, ethnicity and CMV serostatus was compiled. A later genetic analysis took genome-wide SNP genotypes for about 55% of the 666 donors and used that subset as a discovery cohort. All discovery cohort repertoires had been generated on a single sequencing platform. HLA typing included class I and class II loci at four-digit resolution. Typing coverage varied by locus: roughly 620-640 donors for A, B, C, DRB1 and DQB1; 522 for DQA1; more than 600 for DPA1; around 490 for DPB1. About 5 DR-DQ haplotypes were handled as single units for association and clustering, since linkage in the cohort was strong. On average, 235,054 unique TCR beta nucleotide sequences were sequenced per donor among 350 to 400 genotyped donors of the cohort, with 15% to 20% of those sequences being non-productive. Results and caveats for the whole study, not just this receptor: An earlier analysis of some 590 of the donors showed that most TCR beta V segments appeared in productive rearrangements either about 87% or about 30% of the time, which broadly matched IMGT annotations. In a later analysis, most CMV-associated TCR beta chains were found to appear HLA-restricted, with HLA associations seemingly driven largely by CMV exposure. A later analysis found that HLA-associated TCR beta chains were more clonally expanded and had lower generation probabilities than equally common non-associated chains. Only TCR beta chains were sequenced in this cohort, and the absence of alpha or paired-chain data limited detectable features. A further reported finding was that TCR beta sequences accurately predicted the HLA-A and HLA-B alleles for most subjects in the first cohort. Because the 87-base-pair reads could not distinguish some IMGT-functional V segments, including TRBV6-2 and TRBV6-3, those segments were excluded. A later analysis found that TCR association rates varied across HLA loci, with DRB1 alleles showing the most associated TCRs and HLA-C alleles the fewest. A total of about 180 TCR beta chains were listed by the study as associated with cytomegalovirus. Across donors, most TCR sequences were observed very rarely, whereas some public TCRs were present in many individuals. CMV serostatus was the only immune exposure information available for the cohort. In vitro tests confirmed that a few of the cytomegalovirus-associated TCR beta chains recognize cytomegalovirus antigens. Several of the top co-occurrence clusters appeared to be linked to parvovirus B19, influenza, CMV and Epstein-Barr virus, according to a later analysis. Linkage disequilibrium might explain the correlated functional status among segregating V segments, but an unknown experimental factor could not be ruled out. It was suggested by the authors that the approach could potentially be generalized to other disease states and immunological phenotypes. At a false discovery rate of 0.05, a later analysis linked roughly 17,000 TCR beta sequences to specific HLA alleles. A later genetic analysis reported fewer N-insertions in productive TCRs among donors in an Asian-associated ancestry cluster than the roughly 700-donor mean. Assigning TCR associations to individual alleles was difficult when HLA alleles, especially DR and DQ, strongly co-occurred. An association between a missense DCLRE1C variant and V-gene and J-gene trimming of TCR beta chains was found in a later genetic analysis and replicated in an independent cohort. Roughly uniform sequencing depth across donors was assumed in presence/absence analyses, although this assumption may not hold. A cluster of highly shared sequence variants was judged likely to represent a technical artifact of the sequencing pipeline. Because HLA typing was missing for some donors at each locus, association tests included only the typed subset. The earlier analysis of approximately 560 of the donors excluded roughly 17 rarely observed V segments, including chromosome 9 orphons, because counts were too low. The classifier was reported to diagnose cytomegalovirus status with high specificity and sensitivity in both the original cohort and the validation cohort.

Library method: the immunoSEQ multiplex PCR assay. The multiplex PCR relied on a mix of 60 forward primers for TCR Vbeta segments and 13 reverse primers for TCR Jbeta segments. Amplification of the CDR3 region of rearranged TCR beta genes was performed with a multiplex PCR assay on genomic DNA. On the Illumina HiSeq System, the amplified TCR beta libraries were sequenced as 87-base-pair reads. As for how the authors treated the data: Across the roughly 700 repertoires, a later analysis counted 80 million or so unique TCR beta chains, 8.5 million to 12 million of which were shared by at least two donors. Raw reads were error-corrected and collapsed into unique sequences with a nearest-neighbor algorithm that merged closely related sequences to remove PCR and sequencing errors. CDR3 sequences were aligned to IMGT reference sequences to assign V, D and J gene segments. For a sequence to be retained, a match of at least six nucleotides was required to both a V gene segment and a J gene segment. Rearrangements were called productive when the CDR3 lacked stop codons and stayed in frame with V and J; all others were non-productive. Following IMGT convention, CDR3 was defined as the stretch from the second conserved V-encoded cysteine to the conserved J-encoded phenylalanine. The earlier analysis of some 580 of the donors excluded any sequence lacking an unambiguous match to a single V gene segment. In an earlier analysis of roughly 500 of the donors, V segments were called functional above 56.7% productive rearrangements and were called segregating when the between-donor standard deviation exceeded 5%. A statistical classification framework was developed to diagnose cytomegalovirus status using the catalog of TCR beta chain sequences. A later analysis assigned V and J genes by comparing TCR nucleotide sequences with IMGT/GENE-DB human TR gene sequences. In a later analysis, CDR3 sequences and most-parsimonious VDJ recombination scenarios were assigned using the TCRdist pipeline. A later analysis defined each TCR beta chain by its CDR3 amino acid sequence plus V-gene family, and excluded reads lacking a unique V-gene family. In a later analysis, around 650 highly shared, low-generation-probability nucleotide sequences were removed to address suspected cross-contamination and a sequencing artifact. In a later analysis, a clonal expansion index was calculated for each public chain from normalized within-repertoire ranks of inferred template counts. A later analysis computed generation probabilities with a VDJ recombination model fitted to out-of-frame rearrangements, and checked the results against IGoR. In a later analysis, hypergeometric tests were used to score TCR-TCR, TCR-HLA and TCR-CMV co-occurrence, with a repertoire-size bias correction applied to TCR pairs. To estimate false discovery rates, a later analysis permuted the HLA or CMV assignments 20 times. In a later analysis, co-occurring TCRs were grouped using DBSCAN, and TCRdist sequence similarity was added for clustering within HLA-allele-positive subsets. Co-occurrence clustering excluded repertoires with fewer than 30,000 or more than 120,000 public chains, plus five with anomalous nucleotide sharing. The source is immuneACCESS, and TCRdb retained only in-frame sequences with V and J called. Part of the clones is not carried over; for the studies checked, unresolved V genes explain less than half of this, and the remainder is unexplained. For V, J and clone size, that table is used; D and trimming come from the DNA. In this sample the table shows about 120,000 clones, roughly 80% of which occur a single time. Of the sample, roughly 3.5% falls within the top ten clones.

In this chain, TRBV28 is recombined with TRBJ2-2; a tentative D match to TRBD2 spans 6 bases. The TCR sequence derives from a woman in her fifties or sixties in good health and CMV-seronegative. What was sequenced was PBMCs. The sequence in DNA is TGTGCCCACTACGGGGGAGTTGACACCGGGGAGCTGTTTTTT. It translates to CAHYGGVDTGELFF.